The clone carrying this T cell receptor beta chain was detected once. This sample stems from a study of blood T cell repertoires in COVID-19. Study context: Italy, Spain and the United States were the sources of the convalescent and acute COVID-19 samples. T cells, B-cell-depleted T cells, or PBMCs provided the cDNA or gDNA that served as material.

Methods used by the authors: Using reference gene primer amplification, nucleated cell counts were estimated. The assay was immunoSEQ multiplex PCR, and TCRdb's table has in-frame clones only and misses some. D and trimming were read from the DNA, whereas the V and J calls and clone size are those reported in that table. The profile shows about 160,000 clones, around 90% of them singletons. Germline CDR1 reads LGHDT; CDR2 reads YNNKEL (reference sequence). CDR3 length equals 15 residues. V lost 4 bases to trimming and J lost 2 bases; unmatched junction nucleotides: 7. Sequenced sample: peripheral blood. This receptor was taken from a woman aged 55-69 years who had recovered from COVID-19. The chain couples TRBV3-1 (or the pseudogene TRBV3-2) to TRBJ2-5, with 7 bases that match TRBD1. DNA of the CDR3: TGTGCCAGCAGCCCTCCAGGCAGGGGGCAAGAGACCCAGTACTTC. Protein sequence: CASSPPGRGQETQYF.